These 20 T cell receptor beta chains share one sample of origin, sequenced in a study of blood T cell repertoires in COVID-19. Produced via immunoSEQ multiplex PCR; TCRdb's table is partial and in-frame only. The repertoire includes approximately 190,000 clones, about 80% of them detected once, and over 13% sits in the top ten. Sequencing input: peripheral blood. Every receptor here comes from a man younger than 40 with active or convalescent COVID-19.

The rearrangement joins TRBV25-1 to TRBJ2-5; 8 nucleotides line up with TRBD2. The germline V gene encodes CDR1 MGHDK and CDR2 SYGVNS. Trimming removed 1 base from V and 5 bases from J; junction bases left unmatched: 3. The CDR3 contains 14 residues. The CDR3 DNA is TGTGCCAGCAGTGAATTGCGGGGGGCCGAGACCCAGTACTTC. Its protein is CASSELRGAETQYF.

This clone came up once. The V and J genes are TRBV10-1 and TRBJ2-3; TRBD1 matches 7 bases. The CDR3 length is 15 residues. CDR1 is WNHNN, CDR2 SYGVQD, per germline (reference sequence). Germline trimming cut 6 bases from V and 0 bases from J; bases unmatched to any gene: 6. CDR3 sequence (DNA): TGCGCCAGCAGGCCCGGGACAGCTAGCACAGATACGCAGTATTTT. Its translation is CASRPGTASTDTQYF.

This rearrangement joins TRBV6-5 to TRBJ1-1; TRBD1 agrees at 8 bases. Germline V lookup: CDR1 MNHEY, CDR2 SVGAGI. The CDR3 consists of 14 residues. V was pared by 6 bases and J by 1 base, with 4 bases of the junction left unmatched. The CDR3 sequence: CASRVQGANTEAFF. The CDR3 coding sequence is TGTGCCAGCAGAGTCCAGGGGGCGAACACTGAAGCTTTCTTT.

The rearrangement joins TRBV7-6 to TRBJ2-3; D is perhaps TRBD2 (6 bases). Germline values: CDR1 SGHVS, CDR2 FNYEAQ. Trimming took off 6 bases at V and 4 bases at J, with 11 bases between the two ends. This CDR3 region has 13 residues. CDR3 DNA sequence: TGTGCCAGCAGTCTGGGACTGGCAGATACGCAGTATTTT. Protein sequence: CASSLGLADTQYF.

This clone was detected ten times or more. The V and J genes are TRBV6-6 and TRBJ2-1; D is possibly TRBD2 (5 bases). This CDR3 comprises 15 residues. Trimming took 4 bases from V and 5 from J, leaving 15 bases between them. Germline CDR1 is MNHNY and CDR2 is SVGAGI (reference sequence). The CDR3 DNA follows: TGTGCCAGCAGTTCCTCCCTCCTACTAGACAATGAGCAGTTCTTC. Translating gives CASSSSLLLDNEQFF.

This rearrangement joins TRBV11-3 to TRBJ1-1; 7 nucleotides agree with TRBD1. Per germline, CDR1 SGHNT and CDR2 YENEEA. The CDR3 consists of 15 residues. Unmatched junction bases numbered 11, after V lost 4 bases and J lost 6 bases. In DNA form, the CDR3 reads TGTGCCAGCAGCTCGCCGTTGACAGGGAGGTCTGAAGCTTTCTTT. It yields the protein CASSSPLTGRSEAFF.

DNA of the CDR3: TGTGCCAGCAGCGTAAGACAGGGTGAGCTGGCTGGAAACACCATATATTTT. This sequence encodes CASSVRQGELAGNTIYF. The V gene is TRBV7-9, the J gene TRBJ1-3; the match to TRBD1 covers 7 bases. The germline gives CDR1 SEHNR, CDR2 FQNEAQ (reference sequence). V was clipped by 5 bases and J by 2 bases; unmatched bases: 12. The CDR3 runs to 17 residues.

The CDR3 DNA follows: TGTGCCAGCAGCCCCCTAGCGGGAGGATCCGATACGCAGTATTTT. It specifies CASSPLAGGSDTQYF. The V call is TRBV6-2 or TRBV6-3, the J call TRBJ2-3; TRBD2 aligns across 11 bases. The V and J ends lost 6 bases and 6 bases, in that order; junction bases with no gene match: 8. Germline V gene data show CDR1 as MNHEY and CDR2 as SVGEGT. The length of the CDR3 is 15 residues.

The V call is TRBV7-6, the J call TRBJ2-1; 14 bases are shared with TRBD2. Per germline, CDR1 SGHVS and CDR2 FNYEAQ. The length of the CDR3 is 19 residues. V was pared by 6 bases and J by 10 bases, with 20 bases of the junction left unmatched. CDR3 in amino acids: CASRPGLAGAQGGSGEQFF. The CDR3 DNA follows: TGTGCCAGCAGACCGGGACTAGCGGGAGCTCAGGGAGGGTCGGGAGAGCAGTTCTTC.

This rearrangement joins TRBV19 to TRBJ2-7; 8 nucleotides line up with TRBD2. V was clipped by 3 bases and J by 2 bases; unmatched bases: 3. The CDR3 contains 14 residues. CDR1 and CDR2 (germline): LNHDA, SQIVND (reference sequence). The CDR3 is CASSIFSGTYEQYF. CDR3 in DNA: TGTGCCAGTAGTATCTTTAGCGGGACCTACGAGCAGTACTTC.

V is TRBV18 and J is TRBJ2-7; 9 bases match TRBD1. The CDR3 loop spans 17 amino acids. The germline gives CDR1 KGHSH, CDR2 LQKENI. The J segment lost 7 bases and the V segment lost 4 bases, leaving 17 bases of the junction unmatched. CDR3 sequence (DNA): TGTGCCAGCTCACGGGAAGCCGGGACAGGGCCTCTGAGGGAGCAGTACTTC. Protein product: CASSREAGTGPLREQYF.

The chain employs TRBV6-4 and TRBJ2-2; TRBD1 matches at 7 bases. V shed 5 bases and J 5 bases; nucleotides not matched to a gene: 8. This CDR3 contains 15 residues. Looked up from germline, CDR1 is MRHNA and CDR2 is SNTAGT. This chain's CDR3 is CASSSAGGGTGELFF. In DNA, the CDR3 is TGTGCCAGCAGTTCCGCAGGGGGTGGAACCGGGGAGCTGTTTTTT.

The chain employs TRBV5-1 and TRBJ1-4; TRBD1 might be the D (6 bases). Germline V gives CDR1 SGHRS, CDR2 YFSETQ. The V gene lost 0 bases and the J gene lost 2 bases, with 11 bases spanning the gap. This CDR3 comprises 16 residues. The CDR3 sequence: CASSLGQGTTNEKLFF. The CDR3 DNA reads TGCGCCAGCAGCTTGGGTCAGGGGACGACTAATGAAAAACTGTTTTTT.

The count of this clone is one. Other DNA variants within this sample encode the same CDR3. The rearrangement links TRBV4-3 to TRBJ2-3; D might be TRBD2 (5 bases). Germline CDR1 LGHNA, CDR2 YSLEER. V was clipped by 0 bases and J by 4 bases, with 14 bases between them. This CDR3 has 16 residues. CDR3 DNA sequence: TGCGCCAGCAGCCAAGATTCTAGTGCGGGCGCAGATACGCAGTATTTT. Residues: CASSQDSSAGADTQYF.

The chain employs TRBV6-2 or TRBV6-3 and TRBJ1-5, with 7 bases identical to TRBD1. CDR3 length: 14 residues. Germline V gene lookup returns CDR1 MNHEY and CDR2 SVGEGT. The V and J ends lost 3 bases and 5 bases, in that order; junction bases with no gene match: 4. The CDR3 protein is CASSYQGGYQPQHF. CDR3 DNA: TGTGCCAGCAGTTATCAAGGGGGCTATCAGCCCCAGCATTTT.

J is TRBJ2-7 and V is TRBV11-3, with 7 positions matching TRBD2. The ends lost 5 bases at V and 4 bases at J; junction bases unmatched: 14. The CDR3 runs 16 residues. From germline, CDR1 is SGHNT and CDR2 YENEEA. The CDR3 spells CASSRGEAGSQYEQYF. Written as DNA, the CDR3 is TGTGCCAGCAGCCGGGGGGAGGCAGGGTCCCAGTACGAGCAGTACTTC.

The chain links TRBV27 to TRBJ1-6; D remains ambiguous. The CDR3 is 14 amino acids. Trimming stripped 6 bases from V and 8 bases from J, with 14 bases between. From germline, CDR1 is MNHEY and CDR2 SMNVEV (reference sequence). CDR3 nucleotide sequence: TGTGCCAGCAGAAGGGAAGAGGGCTATTCACCCCTCCACTTT. It yields the protein CASRREEGYSPLHF.

The rearrangement joins TRBV27 to TRBJ1-2; D might be TRBD1 (6 bases). The germline gives CDR1 MNHEY, CDR2 SMNVEV (reference sequence). The V gene lost 8 bases and the J gene lost 2 bases, with 12 bases spanning the gap. This CDR3 comprises 13 residues. CDR3 protein: CASGQTLNYGYTF. Written as DNA, the CDR3 is TGTGCCAGCGGACAGACCCTAAACTATGGCTACACCTTC.

The CDR3 region has the DNA TGTGCCAGCAGCTTAAAGGGACTAGAGGCCAATGAGCAGTTCTTC. This sequence encodes CASSLKGLEANEQFF. The chain couples TRBV7-9 to TRBJ2-1; 8 bases fit TRBD2. Germline CDR1 is SEHNR and CDR2 is FQNEAQ (reference sequence). With 2 bases clipped from V and 6 bases from J, the junction kept 6 bases outside the gene matches. CDR3 length equals 15 residues.

The CDR3 protein is CAWSVPSGRYNEQFF. DNA for the CDR3: TGTGCCTGGAGTGTACCTAGCGGGCGCTACAATGAGCAGTTCTTC. The chain recombines TRBV30 with TRBJ2-1, with 8 bases that match TRBD2. The length of the CDR3 is 15 residues. From germline, CDR1 is GTSNPN and CDR2 SVGIG (reference sequence). Unmatched junction bases numbered 4, after V lost 0 bases and J lost 3 bases. Variable domain in full (rest from reference TRBV30 and TRBJ2-1): SQTIHQWPATLVQPVGSPLSLECTVEGTSNPNLYWYRQAAGRGLQLLFYSVGIGQISSEVPQNLSASRPQDRQFILSSKKLLLSDSGFYLCAWSVPSGRYNEQFFGPGTRLTVL.